This is a list of T cell receptor beta chains from one sample in a study of cytomegalovirus exposure and HLA in healthy donors. Clones were sequenced by immunoSEQ multiplex PCR, and TCRdb holds only the in-frame ones, with some missing. The table shows roughly 150,000 clones, with roughly 9.7% occurring only once. The sequenced material came from PBMCs. Receptors were obtained from a man aged 45-60 years in good health and CMV-seronegative. CDR3s include the opening cysteine and the closing phenylalanine or tryptophan. A D gene is named only where the DNA matches it firmly. Clone size is not always given. Where it is, it says once, few, many or a class for expanded clones.

J: TRBJ2-3; D: TRBD2; size: few; V: TRBV5-1; CDR3: CASSLSGRDADTQYF; DNA: TGCGCCAGCAGCCTTAGCGGGAGGGACGCAGATACGCAGTATTTT
J: TRBJ1-4; D: .; size: .; V: TRBV7-9; CDR3: CASSPKWGQSEKLFF; DNA: TGTGCCAGCAGCCCGAAGTGGGGCCAGAGTGAAAAACTGTTTTTT
J: TRBJ2-1; D: TRBD2; size: few; V: TRBV30; CDR3: CAWTSGGNEQFF; DNA: TGTGCCTGGACTAGCGGGGGCAATGAGCAGTTCTTC
J: TRBJ2-6; D: TRBD2; size: few; V: TRBV25-1; CDR3: CASTTGGAGANVLTF; DNA: TGTGCCAGCACCACGGGGGGGGCTGGGGCCAACGTCCTGACTTTC
J: TRBJ2-4; D: .; size: few; V: TRBV6-1; CDR3: CASSDEGLGIQYF; DNA: TGTGCCAGCAGTGACGAGGGTCTAGGCATTCAGTACTTC
J: TRBJ1-4; D: .; size: few; V: TRBV18; CDR3: CASSPPGGLSEKLFF; DNA: TGTGCCAGCTCACCTCCGGGGGGGCTTAGTGAAAAACTGTTTTTT
J: TRBJ2-7; D: TRBD2; size: few; V: TRBV10-1; CDR3: CASSQLAGSGYEQYF; DNA: TGCGCCAGCAGCCAACTAGCGGGATCTGGATACGAGCAGTACTTC
J: TRBJ2-1; D: TRBD2; size: few; V: TRBV25-1; CDR3: CASSAGGLNEQFF; DNA: TGTGCCAGCAGTGCGGGAGGACTAAATGAGCAGTTCTTC
J: TRBJ2-3; D: .; size: few; V: TRBV2; CDR3: CATLAVADTQYF; DNA: TGTGCCACATTAGCGGTGGCGGATACGCAGTATTTT
J: TRBJ1-2; D: .; size: few; V: TRBV4-1; CDR3: CASSQEGQGYGYTF; DNA: TGCGCCAGCAGCCAAGAAGGGCAGGGCTATGGCTACACCTTC
J: TRBJ1-3; D: .; size: many; V: TRBV6-1; CDR3: CASSEGGISSGNTIYF; DNA: TGTGCCAGCAGTGAAGGCGGGATATCCTCTGGAAACACCATATATTTT
J: TRBJ2-2; D: TRBD2; size: .; V: TRBV28; CDR3: CASRTSGSVRELFF; DNA: TGTGCCAGCAGGACTAGCGGGAGCGTAAGGGAGCTGTTTTTT
J: TRBJ1-2; D: .; size: .; V: TRBV6-5; CDR3: CASSLLANYGYTF; DNA: TGTGCCAGCAGTCTCCTAGCTAACTATGGCTACACCTTC
J: TRBJ2-7; D: TRBD1; size: .; V: TRBV5-8; CDR3: CASSRDSTSLRYEQYF; DNA: TGTGCCAGCAGCCGGGACAGCACGTCCCTCCGGTACGAGCAGTACTTC
J: TRBJ2-7; D: TRBD2; size: .; V: TRBV18; CDR3: CASSPAGGPYEQYF; DNA: TGTGCCAGCTCACCGGCGGGAGGGCCCTACGAGCAGTACTTC
J: TRBJ1-1; D: TRBD1; size: many; V: TRBV5-6; CDR3: CASSLAPGTGNTEAFF; DNA: TGTGCCAGCAGCTTGGCCCCCGGGACAGGGAACACTGAAGCTTTCTTT
J: TRBJ1-5; D: .; size: .; V: TRBV28; CDR3: CASRPGGLRPQHF; DNA: TGTGCCAGCAGACCGGGGGGTTTAAGACCCCAGCATTTT
J: TRBJ2-1; D: TRBD2; size: few; V: TRBV5-4; CDR3: CASSRELAGNEQFF; DNA: TGTGCCAGCAGCCGCGAACTAGCGGGGAATGAGCAGTTCTTC
J: TRBJ1-5; D: .; size: .; V: TRBV30; CDR3: CAWSPKPFYSNQPQHF; DNA: TGTGCCTGGAGTCCTAAGCCCTTTTATAGCAATCAGCCCCAGCATTTT
J: TRBJ1-6; D: TRBD1; size: .; V: TRBV7-2; CDR3: CASSLEQGYSPLHF; DNA: TGTGCCAGCAGCTTAGAACAGGGGTATTCACCCCTCCACTTT
J: TRBJ1-1; D: TRBD1; size: few; V: TRBV12-5; CDR3: CASGYRGRDTEAFF; DNA: TGTGCTAGTGGCTATAGGGGGCGGGACACTGAAGCTTTCTTT
J: TRBJ1-1; D: .; size: few; V: TRBV7-9; CDR3: CASSPAGNTEAFF; DNA: TGTGCCAGCAGTCCCGCAGGGAACACTGAAGCTTTCTTT
J: TRBJ2-7; D: .; size: .; V: TRBV13; CDR3: CASSSYGAVYEQYF; DNA: TGTGCCAGCAGCTCCTACGGTGCTGTCTACGAGCAGTACTTC
J: TRBJ2-5; D: .; size: few; V: TRBV6-5; CDR3: CASSYSGGDLRTQYF; DNA: TGTGCCAGCAGTTACTCCGGGGGTGACCTACGGACCCAGTACTTC
J: TRBJ2-7; D: TRBD2; size: .; V: TRBV28; CDR3: CASSAAGVSYEQYF; DNA: TGTGCCAGCAGTGCAGCGGGAGTTTCCTACGAGCAGTACTTC
J: TRBJ2-7; D: .; size: .; V: TRBV25-1; CDR3: CASSIPGHTYEQYF; DNA: TGTGCCAGCAGTATACCGGGACACACCTACGAGCAGTACTTC
J: TRBJ2-7; D: TRBD1; size: .; V: TRBV19; CDR3: CASSIPGQGSGYEQYF; DNA: TGTGCCAGTAGTATCCCTGGACAGGGTAGCGGTTACGAGCAGTACTTC
J: TRBJ1-1; D: .; size: .; V: TRBV20-1; CDR3: CSTPDTEAFF; DNA: TGCAGTACTCCGGACACTGAAGCTTTCTTT
J: TRBJ2-1; D: TRBD2; size: few; V: TRBV10-1; CDR3: CASSGGLAGGTNEQFF; DNA: TGCGCCAGCAGTGGAGGACTAGCGGGGGGGACCAATGAGCAGTTCTTC
J: TRBJ2-5; D: TRBD2; size: few; V: TRBV11-2; CDR3: CASSSMLFRGGDETQYF; DNA: TGTGCCAGCAGCTCAATGCTCTTCCGGGGGGGGGACGAGACCCAGTACTTC
J: TRBJ1-6; D: TRBD1; size: .; V: TRBV7-6; CDR3: CASSLRGANSPLHF; DNA: TGTGCCAGCAGTCTCAGGGGGGCAAATTCACCCCTCCACTTT
J: TRBJ2-7; D: TRBD2; size: .; V: TRBV7-9; CDR3: CASSLEGGRASYEQYF; DNA: TGTGCCAGCAGCTTAGAGGGCGGGAGGGCCAGTTACGAGCAGTACTTC
J: TRBJ2-3; D: TRBD2; size: .; V: TRBV5-1; CDR3: CASSLAASGGLTDTQYF; DNA: TGCGCCAGCAGCTTGGCGGCTAGCGGGGGACTCACAGATACGCAGTATTTT
J: TRBJ2-7; D: .; size: few; V: TRBV28; CDR3: CASRIPVQGLDEQYF; DNA: TGTGCCAGCAGAATTCCAGTCCAGGGGTTAGACGAGCAGTACTTC
J: TRBJ2-3; D: .; size: few; V: TRBV27; CDR3: CATSRGFTDTQYF; DNA: TGTGCCACCAGCCGCGGCTTCACAGATACGCAGTATTTT
J: TRBJ2-5; D: TRBD1; size: .; V: TRBV19; CDR3: CASTPSPGDRYQETQYF; DNA: TGTGCCAGTACCCCATCCCCCGGGGACAGGTACCAAGAGACCCAGTACTTC
J: TRBJ2-1; D: TRBD2; size: .; V: TRBV30; CDR3: CAWSSQGLARYNEQFF; DNA: TGTGCCTGGAGTTCCCAGGGACTAGCGCGATACAATGAGCAGTTCTTC
J: TRBJ1-3; D: .; size: few; V: TRBV19; CDR3: CASRNGNPGLPSGNTIYF; DNA: TGTGCCAGTAGAAACGGGAACCCGGGACTTCCCTCTGGAAACACCATATATTTT
J: TRBJ1-2; D: .; size: .; V: TRBV20-1; CDR3: CARYRAGYTF; DNA: TGCGCAAGGTACAGGGCAGGCTACACCTTC
J: TRBJ2-2; D: .; size: .; V: TRBV5-4; CDR3: CASSLRNLAGELFF; DNA: TGTGCCAGCAGCCTGAGAAATTTGGCCGGGGAGCTGTTTTTT
J: TRBJ2-1; D: .; size: .; V: TRBV28; CDR3: CASSLQGIGNEQFF; DNA: TGTGCCAGCAGTTTACAGGGGATAGGAAATGAGCAGTTCTTC